This TCR beta chain was identified in a study of T cell changes during pregnancy in multiple sclerosis. Here immunoSEQ multiplex PCR was the method, and the copy in TCRdb shows in-frame clones only, minus some. The data show tens of thousands of clones, 90% to 95% seen once. The receptor comes from a female donor with multiple sclerosis, enrolled in a pregnancy study. Sequenced here: CD4+ T cells from peripheral blood mononuclear cells, sampled before pregnancy.

This CDR3 is CASSLQADSAVMGTQYF. The CDR3 DNA reads TGTGCCAGCAGCTTACAGGCAGACAGTGCCGTTATGGGGACCCAGTACTTC. The genes are TRBV7-2 and TRBJ2-5; possibly TRBD1 for D (5 bases). Trimming removed 2 bases at V and 7 bases at J, with 23 bases between. The CDR3 consists of 17 residues. Germline assignment: CDR1 SGHTA and CDR2 FQGNSA.